This TCR beta chain was captured by sequencing in a study of a mutant IDH1 vaccine in newly diagnosed glioma. Study-wide background: Weeks 1, 3, 5, 7, 11, 15, 19 and 23 were when patients received their eight vaccinations.

Germline CDR1 is SSHAT and CDR2 is FNYEAQ (reference sequence). The CDR3 is 13 amino acids. As regards this clone: Its antigen is unknown. The junction departs from germline at one end; a sequencing error may be responsible.

Study-wide results and limits: Changes to the top peripheral T cell clonotypes appeared unrelated to pseudoprogression.

Documented time point: week 11, during vaccination. The study gave 300 ug of mutant IDH1 20-mer peptide per vaccine dose, with topical imiquimod. Only in-frame clones appear in the TCRdb table, and some are missing; sequencing was by immunoSEQ multiplex PCR. The sample has some 54,000 clones, roughly 90% seen once. The sample here was PBMCs, taken from a glioma patient whose treatment included an IDH1 peptide vaccine. This TCR derives from a man aged 50-60 years with glioma. The chain joins TRBV7-7 to TRBJ1-4, with 7 bases fitting TRBD1. The CDR3 coding sequence is TGTGCTAGCAGCTCGGACAGGAATGAAAAACTGTTTTTT. It specifies CASSSDRNEKLFF.